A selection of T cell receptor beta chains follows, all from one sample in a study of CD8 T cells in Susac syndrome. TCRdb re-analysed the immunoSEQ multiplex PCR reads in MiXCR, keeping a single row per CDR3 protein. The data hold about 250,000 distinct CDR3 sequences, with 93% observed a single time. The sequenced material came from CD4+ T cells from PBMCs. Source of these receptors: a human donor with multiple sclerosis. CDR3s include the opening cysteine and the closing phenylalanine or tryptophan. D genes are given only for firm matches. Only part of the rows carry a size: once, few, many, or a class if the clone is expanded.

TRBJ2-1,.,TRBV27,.,TGTGCCAGCAGTTTTTTGAATGAGCAGTTCTTC,CASSFLNEQFF
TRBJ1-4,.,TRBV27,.,TGTGCCAGCAGAAAAAACGATGGAGAAAAACTGTTTTTT,CASRKNDGEKLFF
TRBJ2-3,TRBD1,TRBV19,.,TGTGCCAGTAGTGGAGGCAGGGGGTCGCATTTT,CASSGGRGSHF
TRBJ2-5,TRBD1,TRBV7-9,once,TGTGCCAGCAGCCGCCGGACAGGAGTTAACCAAGAGACCCAGTACTTC,CASSRRTGVNQETQYF
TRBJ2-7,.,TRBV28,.,TGTGCCAGCAGTCCCACCGCCGGGGGCCGTGGCGAGCAGTACTTC,CASSPTAGGRGEQYF
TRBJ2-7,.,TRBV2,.,TGTGCCAGCAGTGTCGCGGCGTCGGACCAGTACTTC,CASSVAASDQYF
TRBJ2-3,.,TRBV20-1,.,TGCAGTGCTAGAGATATGGGAGATACGCAGTATTTT,CSARDMGDTQYF
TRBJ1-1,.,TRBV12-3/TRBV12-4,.,TGTGCCAGCAGTAGCAGGGTGGGTACTGAAGCTTTCTTT,CASSSRVGTEAFF
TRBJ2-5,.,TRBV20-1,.,TGCAGTGCTAGGAAGTTGGAGGTCAGGGAGACCCAGTACTTC,CSARKLEVRETQYF
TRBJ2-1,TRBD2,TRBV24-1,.,TGTGCCACCGGTCGACTAGCGGAGCAGTTCTTC,CATGRLAEQFF
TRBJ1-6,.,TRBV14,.,TGTGCCAGCAGCCAAGATGGGGTCAGCTCCTATAATTCACCCCTCCACTTT,CASSQDGVSSYNSPLHF
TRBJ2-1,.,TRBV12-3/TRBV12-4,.,TGTGCCAGCCGGACTGGCCGATACAATGAGCAGTTCTTC,CASRTGRYNEQFF
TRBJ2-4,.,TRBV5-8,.,TGTGCCAGCGGCGCCAGGACGGCCAAAAACATTCAGTACTTC,CASGARTAKNIQYF
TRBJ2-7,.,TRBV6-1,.,TGTGCCAGCACCAGGCTTACAGGGACCTACGAGCAGTACTTC,CASTRLTGTYEQYF
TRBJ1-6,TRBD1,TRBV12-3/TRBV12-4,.,TGTGCCAGCACCCTACGGTGGGACAGAAATTCACCCCTCCACTTT,CASTLRWDRNSPLHF
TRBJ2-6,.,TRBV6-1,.,TGTGCCAGCAGTGAACAGGGGACTGGGGCCAACGTCCTGACTTTC,CASSEQGTGANVLTF
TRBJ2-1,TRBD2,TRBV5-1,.,TGCGCCAGCAGCTTGGTCCTAGCGGGGCCCAATGAGCAGTTCTTC,CASSLVLAGPNEQFF
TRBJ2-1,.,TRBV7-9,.,TGTGCCAGCAGCCCCGGAGAATCCTCCTACAATGAGCAGTTCTTC,CASSPGESSYNEQFF
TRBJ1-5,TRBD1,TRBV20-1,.,TGCAGTGGGCGGCAGGGGGTCAATCAGCCCCAGCATTTT,CSGRQGVNQPQHF
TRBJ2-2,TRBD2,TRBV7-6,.,TGTGCCAGCAGCTTCCTGACATCGGGGGGAGGGCTGTTTTTT,CASSFLTSGGGLFF
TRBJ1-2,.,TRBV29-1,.,TGCAGCGTTGGGGAGGGTAGGGACTATGGCTACACCTTC,CSVGEGRDYGYTF
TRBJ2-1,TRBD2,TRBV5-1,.,TGCGCCAGCAGCTTGGCCTTTAGCGGGACCGCACCAGATGAGCAGTTCTTC,CASSLAFSGTAPDEQFF
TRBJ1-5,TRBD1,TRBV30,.,TGTGCCTGGAGTGTGAGGGGGCATCAGCCCCAGCATTTT,CAWSVRGHQPQHF
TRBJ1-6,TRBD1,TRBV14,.,TGTGCCAGCAGCCTCCGGACAGGGAGAAATTCACCCCTCCACTTT,CASSLRTGRNSPLHF
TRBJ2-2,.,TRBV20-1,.,TGCAGTGCGGTCAGGGGAACCGGGGAGCTGTTTTTT,CSAVRGTGELFF
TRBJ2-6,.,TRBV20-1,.,TGCAGTGCTAGAGATTGGACCGATAACTCTGGGGCCAACGTCCTGACTTTC,CSARDWTDNSGANVLTF
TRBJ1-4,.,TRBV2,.,TGTGCCAGCAGACGGGGTGGGAGTAATGAAAAACTGTTTTTT,CASRRGGSNEKLFF
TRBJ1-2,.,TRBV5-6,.,TGTGCCAGCACGGGATGGAGGGGGGATGGCTACACCTTC,CASTGWRGDGYTF
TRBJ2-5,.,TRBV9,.,TGTGCCAGCAGCGTAGGGGCGGAAGAGACCCAGTACTTC,CASSVGAEETQYF
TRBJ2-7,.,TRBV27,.,TGTGCCTTCCCCTACGAGCAGTACTTC,CAFPYEQYF
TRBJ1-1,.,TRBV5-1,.,TGCGCCAGCCGTACAAGTCCGAACACTGAAGCTTTCTTT,CASRTSPNTEAFF
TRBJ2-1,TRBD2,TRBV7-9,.,TGTGCCAGCAGCTTAGTCCATACTAGCGGGAGGGCGTATGAGCAGTTCTTC,CASSLVHTSGRAYEQFF
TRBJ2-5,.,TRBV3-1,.,TGTGCCAGCAGTCGGGCGGCGAGGGAGATACAAGAGACCCAGTACTTC,CASSRAAREIQETQYF
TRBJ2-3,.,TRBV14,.,TGTGCCACCGCCGGGGCGGCAGGGCGGCCCTGGGATACGCAGTATTTT,CATAGAAGRPWDTQYF
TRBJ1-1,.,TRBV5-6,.,TGTGCCAGCAGCTTGGTAGCGCAGGGATCGGAAGCTTTCTTT,CASSLVAQGSEAFF